This T cell receptor beta chain was recovered during a study of blood T cell repertoires in COVID-19. Overall study: COVID-19 samples, acute and convalescent, were from the United States, Italy and Spain.

As handled by the study authors: Amplified reference gene primers provided the basis for estimating nucleated cell counts. The assay was immunoSEQ multiplex PCR, and TCRdb's table has in-frame clones only and misses some. That table gives V, J and clone size, and the DNA gave D and trimming. The table has 80,000 or so clones, 70% to 80% seen once. The CDR3 is 15 residues long. Trimming at V came to 3 bases and at J to 4 bases, leaving 3 bases not matched to a gene. CDR1 is SGDLS, CDR2 YYNGEE, per germline. This sequence was found in a middle-aged man with active or convalescent COVID-19. The chain carries TRBV9 and TRBJ2-1, with 11 bases aligning to TRBD2. Sequenced sample: peripheral blood. CDR3 sequence: CASSARLAGYNEQFF. The DNA of the CDR3 is TGTGCCAGCAGCGCCCGACTAGCGGGGTACAATGAGCAGTTCTTC. Full variable domain (missing parts from reference TRBV9 and TRBJ2-1): DSGVTQTPKHLITATGQRVTLRCSPRSGDLSVYWYQQSLDQGLQFLIQYYNGEERAKGNILERFSAQQFPDLHSELNLSSLELGDSALYFCASSARLAGYNEQFFGPGTRLTVL.